The 9 T cell receptor beta chains below were found in one sample sequenced in a study of T-cell memory formation after mild COVID-19. Each CDR3 protein gets one entry after TCRdb re-called the 5' RACE reads with MiXCR. The repertoire holds roughly 170,000 distinct CDR3 sequences, with roughly 20% as singletons. The sample consisted of PBMCs or a T cell subset sorted from them (not recorded which). These receptor sequences come from a man aged 18 to 35 who had mild COVID-19 (a few samples of this study predate the infection). Cell type and time point are not known.

This clonotype appeared a few times. The chain joins TRBV11-1 to TRBJ2-2, with TRBD1 matching over 8 bases. Unmatched junction bases numbered 9, after V lost 8 bases and J lost 4 bases. This CDR3 contains 15 residues. Germline loops: CDR1 SGHAT, CDR2 FQDESV (reference sequence). The CDR3: CASGTRTGITGELFF. The CDR3 nucleotides read TGTGCCAGCGGAACTAGGACAGGGATCACCGGGGAGCTGTTTTTT.

This clonotype occurred a few times. This chain connects TRBV20-1 to TRBJ1-6, with D possibly TRBD1 on 6 matching bases. The germline V gene encodes CDR1 DFQATT and CDR2 SNEGSKA (reference sequence). The CDR3 length is 12 residues. Trimming pared 6 bases from V and 6 bases from J, leaving 9 bases between. CDR3 DNA sequence: TGCAGTGCCATAGGGGGTAATTCACCCCTCCACTTT. It yields the protein CSAIGGNSPLHF.

The table lists this clonotype with a count of one. The rearrangement links TRBV24-1 to TRBJ1-1, with D unclear. CDR3 length: 13 amino acids. V was pared by 9 bases and J by 0 bases, with 10 bases between. CDR1 and CDR2 (germline): KGHDR, SFDVKD. This CDR3 is CATQKGMNTEAFF. For the CDR3, the DNA is TGTGCCACCCAGAAAGGGATGAACACTGAAGCTTTCTTT.

This clonotype showed up many times. V gene TRBV7-2 combines with J gene TRBJ2-3, with 13 nucleotides matching TRBD2. CDR3 size: 17 residues. CDR1 is SGHTA, CDR2 FQGNSA, per germline. With V trimmed by 3 bases and J by 2 bases, 5 bases remained unmatched. The CDR3 bases are TGTGCCAGCAGCTTGACTAGCGGGGGGATTCTCACAGATACGCAGTATTTT. Protein: CASSLTSGGILTDTQYF.

This clonotype was detected ten times or more. The chain joins TRBV27 to TRBJ1-1, with a weak D call TRBD1 (5 bases). The V and J ends lost 7 bases and 3 bases respectively, with 15 bases between them. The CDR3 covers 14 residues. From germline, CDR1 is MNHEY and CDR2 SMNVEV (reference sequence). CDR3 coding DNA: TGTGCCAGCACCCCCGGGGGGATAGACACTGAAGCTTTCTTT. Translation: CASTPGGIDTEAFF.

The chain uses TRBV27 and TRBJ2-1, with D unclear. Germline CDR1 reads MNHEY; CDR2 reads SMNVEV (reference sequence). Trimming pared 4 bases from V and 11 bases from J, leaving 15 bases between. This CDR3 is built from 13 residues. CDR3 coding DNA: TGTGCCAGCAGTTCCCGACATTTAGGCCAGCAGTTCTTC. Its translation is CASSSRHLGQQFF.

The rearrangement joins TRBV6-2 or TRBV6-3 to TRBJ2-3; no clear D. CDR3 length: 12 residues. V was shortened by 3 bases and J by 3 bases, with 4 bases between the two germline ends. The germline gives CDR1 MNHEY, CDR2 SVGEGT. The CDR3 nucleotides read TGTGCCAGCAGTTATCGTACAGATACGCAGTATTTT. Protein product: CASSYRTDTQYF.

The chain is built from TRBV12-3 or TRBV12-4 and TRBJ2-3, with 10 bases lining up with TRBD2. The V gene end was trimmed by 6 bases and the J gene end by 1 base; junction bases not matched to a gene: 7. The CDR3 spans 16 residues. The CDR3 bases are TGTGCCAGCAGGGGCCTAGCGGGGGCCCGCACAGATACGCAGTATTTT. Protein sequence: CASRGLAGARTDTQYF.

J is TRBJ2-2 and V is TRBV29-1; the D call may be TRBD1 or TRBD2 (5 bases each). Germline lookup yields CDR1 SQVTM and CDR2 ANQGSEA. V dropped 8 bases and J dropped 3 bases, with 13 bases sitting between them. CDR3 size: 13 residues. The CDR3 DNA reads as TGCAGCCCCATAGGGACGGACACCGGGGAGCTGTTTTTT. This codes for CSPIGTDTGELFF.